A selection of T cell receptor beta chains follows, all from one sample in a study of cytomegalovirus exposure and HLA in healthy donors. Some clones are missing from TCRdb's copy, which holds only in-frame ones; the method was immunoSEQ multiplex PCR. The data include some 200,000 clones; the top ten clones carry roughly 0.74%. Sequencing input: PBMCs. The receptor source for this set is a boy aged 5-17 years in good health and CMV-seronegative. Both conserved end residues are part of each CDR3. A D gene is named only where the DNA matches it firmly.

D gene	V gene	CDR3 length	J gene	CDR3 protein	CDR3 DNA
-	TRBV14	15	TRBJ1-1	CASSPRRGVGTEAFF	TGTGCCAGCAGCCCTCGCAGGGGTGTGGGCACTGAAGCTTTCTTT
-	TRBV5-4	15	TRBJ2-7	CASSYMGGDTYEQYF	TGTGCCAGCAGCTACATGGGGGGGGACACCTATGAGCAGTACTTC
-	TRBV5-6	15	TRBJ1-6	CASSLAYSYNSPLHF	TGTGCCAGCAGCTTGGCATACAGCTATAATTCACCCCTCCACTTT
-	TRBV6-6	15	TRBJ2-7	CASSIDLTATYEQYF	TGTGCCAGCAGCATAGACCTAACAGCAACCTACGAGCAGTACTTC
TRBD1	TRBV5-8	16	TRBJ1-2	CASSLGQGQIRIGYTF	TGTGCCAGCAGTCTGGGACAGGGCCAAATCCGCATTGGCTACACCTTC
TRBD2	TRBV28	14	TRBJ2-1	CASFGLDRYNEQFF	TGTGCCAGCTTTGGACTAGACCGTTACAATGAGCAGTTCTTC
TRBD1	TRBV27	14	TRBJ2-7	CASSLWTGNYEQYF	TGTGCCAGCAGTTTATGGACAGGGAACTACGAGCAGTACTTC
-	TRBV10-2	14	TRBJ1-1	CASVHRQREGEAFF	TGCGCCAGCGTCCATCGGCAGCGCGAGGGTGAAGCTTTCTTT
-	TRBV13	14	TRBJ1-3	CASSLDQTGNTIYF	TGTGCCAGCAGCTTAGATCAGACTGGAAACACCATATATTTT
TRBD1	TRBV4-3	16	TRBJ1-2	CASSQESNRGSTGYTF	TGCGCCAGCAGCCAAGAATCCAACAGGGGAAGTACGGGCTACACCTTC
TRBD1	TRBV5-1	15	TRBJ1-1	CASSLEGAGNTEAFF	TGCGCCAGCAGCTTGGAGGGGGCTGGTAACACTGAAGCTTTCTTT
-	TRBV10-2	14	TRBJ1-1	CASSDRRGGTEAFF	TGCGCCAGCAGTGATCGCCGGGGAGGCACTGAAGCTTTCTTT
TRBD2	TRBV19	15	TRBJ2-2	CASSFHLGGAGELFF	TGTGCCAGTAGTTTCCATCTGGGGGGGGCCGGGGAGCTGTTTTTT
-	TRBV13	16	TRBJ2-4	CASSLTGSLAKNIQYF	TGTGCCAGCAGCTTAACGGGAAGCCTAGCCAAAAACATTCAGTACTTC
-	TRBV7-2	13	TRBJ2-7	CASSFPGPYEQYF	TGTGCCAGCAGCTTTCCAGGTCCGTACGAGCAGTACTTC
TRBD1	TRBV30	13	TRBJ1-2	CAWGAGTGVLYTF	TGTGCCTGGGGGGCAGGGACAGGGGTCCTCTACACCTTC
-	TRBV27	14	TRBJ1-4	CASSPTAANEKLFF	TGTGCCAGCAGCCCGACCGCGGCTAATGAAAAACTGTTTTTT
TRBD1	TRBV27	15	TRBJ1-2	CASSFGGDRGGGYTF	TGTGCCAGCAGTTTTGGAGGGGACAGGGGTGGTGGCTACACCTTC
TRBD2	TRBV6-5	16	TRBJ2-3	CASSLGVGGGADTQYF	TGTGCCAGCAGTTTGGGGGTTGGCGGGGGTGCAGATACGCAGTATTTT
-	TRBV2	11	TRBJ2-7	CACWSGLEQYF	TGTGCCTGTTGGTCCGGACTCGAGCAGTACTTC
-	TRBV5-8	16	TRBJ1-5	CASSRSGRGGNQPQHF	TGTGCCAGCAGCCGAAGCGGGCGGGGAGGCAATCAGCCCCAGCATTTT
-	TRBV7-9	15	TRBJ2-6	CASSRGGSGANVLTF	TGTGCCAGCAGCCGAGGGGGCTCTGGGGCCAACGTCCTGACTTTC
TRBD2	TRBV7-8	15	TRBJ2-1	CASTPKRGFYNEQFF	TGTGCCAGCACCCCTAAGCGGGGGTTCTACAATGAGCAGTTCTTC
TRBD2	TRBV27	15	TRBJ2-1	CASSLSLASGGEQFF	TGTGCCAGCAGTTTAAGTTTGGCCAGCGGGGGTGAGCAGTTCTTC
-	TRBV6-5	15	TRBJ2-5	CASSEIWAEGETQYF	TGTGCCAGCAGCGAAATATGGGCGGAGGGGGAGACCCAGTACTTC
TRBD2	TRBV2	15	TRBJ2-2	CASRAPGGNTGELFF	TGTGCCAGCAGAGCCCCGGGGGGAAACACCGGGGAGCTGTTTTTT
-	TRBV2	14	TRBJ1-6	CASSVLTENSPLHF	TGTGCCAGCAGTGTACTGACAGAAAATTCACCCCTCCACTTT
TRBD2	TRBV7-2	15	TRBJ2-1	CASSTLAGTYNEQFF	TGTGCCAGCAGCACTCTAGCGGGGACCTACAATGAGCAGTTCTTC
TRBD1	TRBV6-1	13	TRBJ1-5	CAQPRDSYQPQHF	TGTGCCCAGCCGAGGGACAGCTATCAGCCCCAGCATTTT
TRBD2	TRBV30	16	TRBJ2-5	CAWSVAAGGGGETQYF	TGTGCCTGGAGTGTAGCAGCGGGGGGCGGGGGAGAGACCCAGTACTTC
-	TRBV2	16	TRBJ1-1	CASSEARRAGNTEAFF	TGTGCCAGCAGTGAAGCGAGGAGGGCGGGTAACACTGAAGCTTTCTTT
TRBD1	TRBV7-6	19	TRBJ2-2	CASSSQGTGGWLNTGELFF	TGTGCCAGCAGCTCACAAGGGACAGGGGGTTGGCTGAACACCGGGGAGCTGTTTTTT
-	TRBV14	14	TRBJ1-2	CASSPGPAIYGYTF	TGTGCCAGCAGCCCTGGGCCGGCCATCTATGGCTACACCTTC
-	TRBV30	11	TRBJ2-1	CAWSVQREQFF	TGTGCCTGGAGTGTACAGCGGGAGCAGTTCTTC
-	TRBV6-4	15	TRBJ1-6	CASSDGGNYNSPLHF	TGTGCCAGCAGTGACGGGGGGAACTATAATTCACCCCTCCACTTT
-	TRBV21-1	15	TRBJ1-4	CASREDRGKLEKLFF	TGTGCCAGCAGGGAGGACAGGGGTAAATTAGAAAAACTGTTTTTT
TRBD1	TRBV4-1	16	TRBJ2-2	CASSRTDRGTAGELFF	TGCGCCAGCAGCCGAACGGACAGGGGGACGGCCGGGGAGCTGTTTTTT
-	TRBV2	15	TRBJ2-3	CASSEQGLGTDTQYF	TGTGCCAGCAGTGAACAGGGGTTGGGCACAGATACGCAGTATTTT
-	TRBV19	12	TRBJ1-2	CASKQGLNGYTF	TGTGCCAGTAAACAGGGTCTAAATGGCTACACCTTC
-	TRBV19	16	TRBJ1-2	CASSIDPQGPNYGYTF	TGTGCCAGTAGTATAGACCCCCAGGGCCCTAACTATGGCTACACCTTC
TRBD1	TRBV2	13	TRBJ2-7	CASRRQGGYEQYF	TGTGCCAGCAGGCGACAGGGGGGGTACGAGCAGTACTTC
-	TRBV18	16	TRBJ2-3	CASSPLVDREGDTQYF	TGTGCCAGCTCACCCCTCGTGGACAGGGAGGGCGATACGCAGTATTTT
-	TRBV19	16	TRBJ1-5	CASTDQRATSNQPQHF	TGTGCCAGTACCGATCAGAGGGCGACCAGCAATCAGCCCCAGCATTTT
-	TRBV25-1	17	TRBJ2-7	CATQDRASSWGGYEQYF	TGTGCCACCCAGGACAGAGCCTCATCCTGGGGGGGCTACGAGCAGTACTTC
-	TRBV5-6	16	TRBJ2-1	CASSLVGGGRGNEQFF	TGTGCCAGCAGCTTGGTAGGGGGGGGGCGGGGGAATGAGCAGTTCTTC
-	TRBV18	15	TRBJ2-3	CASSPSRASTDTQYF	TGTGCCAGCTCACCGAGCAGGGCAAGCACAGATACGCAGTATTTT
TRBD1	TRBV28	15	TRBJ1-5	CASSGGQGANQPQHF	TGTGCCAGCAGTGGGGGACAGGGTGCCAATCAGCCCCAGCATTTT
TRBD1	TRBV29-1	13	TRBJ1-2	CSVGKGQNYGYTF	TGCAGCGTTGGGAAGGGACAGAACTATGGCTACACCTTC
-	TRBV6-5	13	TRBJ2-2	CASRSTGTGELFF	TGTGCCAGCAGAAGTACAGGGACCGGGGAGCTGTTTTTT
TRBD1	TRBV7-6	18	TRBJ2-7	CASSLSYAGQGKAHEQYF	TGTGCCAGCAGCTTAAGCTACGCGGGACAGGGGAAAGCACACGAGCAGTACTTC
TRBD2	TRBV4-3	16	TRBJ2-1	CASSQSHGGGDNEQFF	TGCGCCAGCAGCCAATCCCATGGCGGGGGGGACAATGAGCAGTTCTTC
TRBD1	TRBV19	15	TRBJ2-1	CASRTDRSIYNEQFF	TGTGCCAGTAGGACGGACAGGAGCATCTACAATGAGCAGTTCTTC
TRBD1	TRBV18	13	TRBJ2-7	CASSPGTVGEQYF	TGTGCCAGCTCACCAGGGACAGTTGGCGAGCAGTACTTC
-	TRBV18	14	TRBJ1-1	CASSSRDHNTEAFF	TGTGCCAGCTCAAGCAGGGATCATAACACTGAAGCTTTCTTT
TRBD1	TRBV11-2	13	TRBJ1-2	CASSWGQSYGYTF	TGTGCCAGCAGCTGGGGACAGAGCTATGGCTACACCTTC
-	TRBV7-2	14	TRBJ1-5	CASSLSAGSQPQHF	TGTGCCAGCAGCTTAAGCGCGGGATCTCAGCCCCAGCATTTT
-	TRBV6-1	11	TRBJ2-7	CASSQGHEQYF	TGTGCCAGCAGCCAGGGACACGAGCAGTACTTC
TRBD1	TRBV19	14	TRBJ1-4	CASSDRGRDEKLFF	TGTGCCAGCTCGGACAGGGGGCGAGATGAAAAACTGTTTTTT
TRBD2	TRBV11-2	15	TRBJ2-3	CASSQERGSTDTQYF	TGTGCCAGCAGCCAAGAGCGGGGGAGCACAGATACGCAGTATTTT
-	TRBV9	14	TRBJ1-6	CASTQGGYNSPLHF	TGTGCCAGCACCCAGGGAGGGTATAATTCACCCCTCCACTTT